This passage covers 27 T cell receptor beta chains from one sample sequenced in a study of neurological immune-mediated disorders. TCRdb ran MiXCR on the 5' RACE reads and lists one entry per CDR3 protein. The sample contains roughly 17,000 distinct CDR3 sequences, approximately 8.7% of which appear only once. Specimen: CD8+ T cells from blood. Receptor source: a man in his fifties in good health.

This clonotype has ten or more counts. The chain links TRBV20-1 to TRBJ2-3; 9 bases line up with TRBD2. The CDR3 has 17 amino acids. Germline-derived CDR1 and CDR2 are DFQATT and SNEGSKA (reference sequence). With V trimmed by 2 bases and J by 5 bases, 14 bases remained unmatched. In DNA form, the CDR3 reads TGCAGTGCTAGATACCAGCGGGAGGTTATTCTGCAAGATACGCAGTATTTT. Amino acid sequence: CSARYQREVILQDTQYF.

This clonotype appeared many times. CDR3 DNA: TGTGCCTGCGACCGGGACCTCGGTCCAGATACGCAGTATTTT. This gives the protein CACDRDLGPDTQYF. The V and J genes are TRBV30 and TRBJ2-3, with D possibly being TRBD1 or TRBD2 (5 bases each). Germline CDR1 GTSNPN, CDR2 SVGIG (reference sequence). CDR3 size: 14 residues. The V end lost 6 bases, the J end lost 4 bases, and 17 bases lay between the germline ends.

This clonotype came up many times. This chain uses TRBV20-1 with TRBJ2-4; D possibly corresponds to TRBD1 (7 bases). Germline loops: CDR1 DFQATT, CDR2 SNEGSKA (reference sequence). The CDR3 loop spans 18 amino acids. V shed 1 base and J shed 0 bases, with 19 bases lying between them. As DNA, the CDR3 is TGCAGTGCTAGAGGGGCGGGACAGCGTATTCTAGCCAAAAACATTCAGTACTTC. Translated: CSARGAGQRILAKNIQYF.

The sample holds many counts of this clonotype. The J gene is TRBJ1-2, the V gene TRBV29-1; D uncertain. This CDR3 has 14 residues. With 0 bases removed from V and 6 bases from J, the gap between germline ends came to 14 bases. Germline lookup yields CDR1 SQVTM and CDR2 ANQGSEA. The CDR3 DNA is TGCAGCGTTGAAGATCACCCAGGCGGAGATGGCTACACCTTC. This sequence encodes CSVEDHPGGDGYTF.

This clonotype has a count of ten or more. As DNA, the CDR3 is TGCAGTGCTCGGACTCGGGGGACCTACGAGCAGTACTTC. Translated: CSARTRGTYEQYF. The chain employs TRBV20-1 and TRBJ2-7, with D possibly TRBD2 on 6 matching bases. With 5 bases removed from V and 2 bases from J, the gap between germline ends came to 13 bases. The CDR3 consists of 13 residues. The germline V gene has CDR1 DFQATT and CDR2 SNEGSKA (reference sequence).

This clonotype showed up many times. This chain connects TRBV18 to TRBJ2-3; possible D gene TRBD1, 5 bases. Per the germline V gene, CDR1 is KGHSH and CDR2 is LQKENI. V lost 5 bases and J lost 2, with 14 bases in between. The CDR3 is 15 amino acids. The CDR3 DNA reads TGTGCCAGCTCAACCACCGGACATTCCACAGATACGCAGTATTTT. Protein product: CASSTTGHSTDTQYF.

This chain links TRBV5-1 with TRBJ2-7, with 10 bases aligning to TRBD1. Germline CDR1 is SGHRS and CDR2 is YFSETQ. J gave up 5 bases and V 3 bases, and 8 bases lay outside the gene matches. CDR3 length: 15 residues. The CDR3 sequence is CASSSTGTGVDEQYF. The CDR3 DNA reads TGCGCCAGCAGCTCGACCGGGACAGGGGTAGACGAGCAGTACTTC.

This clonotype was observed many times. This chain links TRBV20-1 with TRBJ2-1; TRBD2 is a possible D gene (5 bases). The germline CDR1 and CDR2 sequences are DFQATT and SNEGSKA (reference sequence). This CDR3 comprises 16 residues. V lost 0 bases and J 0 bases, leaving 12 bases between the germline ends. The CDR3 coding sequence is TGCAGTGCTAGAGATATGGAGGCAGTCTCCTACAATGAGCAGTTCTTC. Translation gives CSARDMEAVSYNEQFF.

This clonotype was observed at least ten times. CDR3 in DNA: TGTGCCAGCAAACCTAGGGTCACCACAGATACGCAGTATTTT. Its protein product is CASKPRVTTDTQYF. This chain uses TRBV6-2 or TRBV6-3 with TRBJ2-3; unclear D gene. CDR3 length: 14 residues. Germline loops: CDR1 MNHEY, CDR2 SVGEGT. Trimming took 7 bases from V and 2 from J, leaving 13 bases between them.

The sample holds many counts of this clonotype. CDR3 sequence reads: CASSQGTAQNTEAFF. Here the CDR3 DNA reads TGCGCCAGCAGCCAAGGCACAGCGCAGAACACTGAAGCTTTCTTT. The chain uses TRBV4-3 and TRBJ1-1; D not certain. V was clipped by 1 base and J by 1 base, with 10 bases between them. Germline V gene data show CDR1 as LGHNA and CDR2 as YSLEER. The CDR3 has 15 residues.

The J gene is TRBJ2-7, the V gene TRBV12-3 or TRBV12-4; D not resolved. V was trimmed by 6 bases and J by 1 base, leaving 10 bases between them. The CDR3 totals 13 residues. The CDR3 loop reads CASSPVGSYEQYF. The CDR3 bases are TGTGCCAGCAGCCCCGTCGGGTCCTACGAGCAGTACTTC.

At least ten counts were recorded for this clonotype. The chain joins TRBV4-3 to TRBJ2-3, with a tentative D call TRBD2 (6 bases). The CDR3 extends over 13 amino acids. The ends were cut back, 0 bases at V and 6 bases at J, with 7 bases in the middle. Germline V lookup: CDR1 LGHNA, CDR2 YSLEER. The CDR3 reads CASSQDGGDTQYF. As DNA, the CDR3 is TGCGCCAGCAGCCAAGATGGGGGGGATACGCAGTATTTT.

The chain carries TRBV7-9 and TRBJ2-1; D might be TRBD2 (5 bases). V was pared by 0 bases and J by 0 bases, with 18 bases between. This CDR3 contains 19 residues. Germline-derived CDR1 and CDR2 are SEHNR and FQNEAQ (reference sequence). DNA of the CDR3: TGTGCCAGCAGCTTAGCGCGAGTACTGGGCGGAGGCTCCTACAATGAGCAGTTCTTC. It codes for CASSLARVLGGGSYNEQFF.

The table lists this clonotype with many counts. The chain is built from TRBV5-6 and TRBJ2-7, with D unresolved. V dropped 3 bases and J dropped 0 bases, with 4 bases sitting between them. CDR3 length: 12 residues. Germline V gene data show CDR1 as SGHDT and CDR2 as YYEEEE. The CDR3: CASSSSSYEQYF. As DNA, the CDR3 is TGTGCCAGCAGCTCGAGCTCCTACGAGCAGTACTTC.

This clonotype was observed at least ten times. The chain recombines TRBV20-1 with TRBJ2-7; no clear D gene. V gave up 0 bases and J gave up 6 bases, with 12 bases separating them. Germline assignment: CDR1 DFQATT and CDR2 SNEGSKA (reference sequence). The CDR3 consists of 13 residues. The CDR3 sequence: CSARDHLTLEQYF. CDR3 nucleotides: TGCAGTGCTAGAGACCACCTCACCCTCGAGCAGTACTTC.

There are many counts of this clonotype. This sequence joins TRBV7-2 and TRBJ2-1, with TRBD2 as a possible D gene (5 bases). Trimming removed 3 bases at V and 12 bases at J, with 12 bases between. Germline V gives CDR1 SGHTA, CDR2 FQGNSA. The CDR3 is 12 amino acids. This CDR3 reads CASSFPGMWQFF. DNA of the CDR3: TGTGCCAGCAGCTTCCCCGGGATGTGGCAGTTCTTC. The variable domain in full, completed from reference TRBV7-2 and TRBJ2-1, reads GAGVSQSPSNKVTEKGKDVELRCDPISGHTALYWYRQSLGQGLEFLIYFQGNSAPDKSGLPSDRFSAERTGGSVSTLTIQRTQQEDSAVYLCASSFPGMWQFFGPGTRLTVL.

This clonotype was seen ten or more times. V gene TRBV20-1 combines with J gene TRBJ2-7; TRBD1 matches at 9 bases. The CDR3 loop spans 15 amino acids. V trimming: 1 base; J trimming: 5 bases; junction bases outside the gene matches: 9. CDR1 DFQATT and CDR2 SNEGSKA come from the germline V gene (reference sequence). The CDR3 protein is CSARGRLDRGNEQYF. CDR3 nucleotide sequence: TGCAGTGCTAGAGGGCGCCTCGACAGGGGGAACGAGCAGTACTTC.

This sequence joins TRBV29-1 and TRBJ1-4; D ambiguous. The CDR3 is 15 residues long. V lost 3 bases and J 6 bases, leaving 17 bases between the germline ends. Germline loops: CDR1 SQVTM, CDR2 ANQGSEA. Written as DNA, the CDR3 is TGCAGCGTTGAGTCGGATGTGGCGCCGGATGAAAAACTGTTTTTT. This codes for CSVESDVAPDEKLFF.

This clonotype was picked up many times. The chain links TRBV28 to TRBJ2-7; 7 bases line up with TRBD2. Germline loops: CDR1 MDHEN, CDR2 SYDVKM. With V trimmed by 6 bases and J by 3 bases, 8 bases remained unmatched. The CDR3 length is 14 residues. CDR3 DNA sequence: TGTGCCAGCAGATGGGGGGGGACTAACTACGAGCAGTACTTC. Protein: CASRWGGTNYEQYF.

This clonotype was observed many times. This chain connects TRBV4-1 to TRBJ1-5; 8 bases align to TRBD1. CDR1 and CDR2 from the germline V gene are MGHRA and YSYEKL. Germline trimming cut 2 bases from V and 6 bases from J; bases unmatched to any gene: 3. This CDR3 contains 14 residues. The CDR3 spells CASSQSTGGQPQHF. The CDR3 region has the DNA TGCGCCAGCAGCCAATCAACAGGGGGTCAGCCCCAGCATTTT.

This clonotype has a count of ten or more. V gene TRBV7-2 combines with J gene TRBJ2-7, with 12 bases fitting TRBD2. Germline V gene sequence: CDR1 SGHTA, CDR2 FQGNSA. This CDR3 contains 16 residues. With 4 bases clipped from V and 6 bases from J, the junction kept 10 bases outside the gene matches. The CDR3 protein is CASSSLAGGVESEQYF. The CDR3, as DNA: TGTGCCAGCAGCTCACTAGCGGGAGGAGTGGAATCCGAGCAGTACTTC.

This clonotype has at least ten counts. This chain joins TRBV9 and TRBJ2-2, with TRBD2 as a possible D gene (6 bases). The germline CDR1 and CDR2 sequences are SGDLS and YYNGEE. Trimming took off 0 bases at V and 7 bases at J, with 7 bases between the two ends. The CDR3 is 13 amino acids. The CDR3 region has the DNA TGTGCCAGCAGCGTAGAGACTAGCGGGGAGCTGTTTTTT. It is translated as CASSVETSGELFF.

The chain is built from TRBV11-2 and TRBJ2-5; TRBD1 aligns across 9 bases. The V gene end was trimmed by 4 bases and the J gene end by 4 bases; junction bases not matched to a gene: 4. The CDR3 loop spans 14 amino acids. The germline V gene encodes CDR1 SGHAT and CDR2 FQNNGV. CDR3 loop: CASSSTGGGETQYF. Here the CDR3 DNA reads TGTGCCAGCAGCTCGACAGGGGGTGGAGAGACCCAGTACTTC.

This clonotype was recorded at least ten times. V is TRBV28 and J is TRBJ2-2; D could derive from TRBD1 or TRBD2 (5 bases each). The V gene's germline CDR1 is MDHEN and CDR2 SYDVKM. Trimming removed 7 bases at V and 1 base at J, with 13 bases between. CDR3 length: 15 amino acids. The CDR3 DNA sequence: TGTGCCAGCACCTCTGGGACGGTGAACACCGGGGAGCTGTTTTTT. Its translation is CASTSGTVNTGELFF.

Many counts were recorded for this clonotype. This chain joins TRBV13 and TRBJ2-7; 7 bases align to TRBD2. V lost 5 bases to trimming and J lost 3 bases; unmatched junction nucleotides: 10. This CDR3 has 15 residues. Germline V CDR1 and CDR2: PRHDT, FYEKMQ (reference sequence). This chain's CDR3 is CASSPAQAGHYEQYF. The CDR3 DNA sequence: TGTGCCAGCAGCCCCGCCCAAGCGGGGCACTACGAGCAGTACTTC.

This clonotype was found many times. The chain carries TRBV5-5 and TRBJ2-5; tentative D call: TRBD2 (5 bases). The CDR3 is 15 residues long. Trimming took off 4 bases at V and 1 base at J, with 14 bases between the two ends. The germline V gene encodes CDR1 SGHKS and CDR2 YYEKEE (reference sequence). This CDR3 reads CASSGRSSSQETQYF. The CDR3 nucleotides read TGTGCCAGCAGCGGCCGATCTAGCAGCCAAGAGACCCAGTACTTC. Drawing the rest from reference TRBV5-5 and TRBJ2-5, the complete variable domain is DAGVTQSPTHLIKTRGQQVTLRCSPISGHKSVSWYQQVLGQGPQFIFQYYEKEERGRGNFPDRFSARQFPNYSSELNVNALLLGDSALYLCASSGRSSSQETQYFGPGTRLLVL.

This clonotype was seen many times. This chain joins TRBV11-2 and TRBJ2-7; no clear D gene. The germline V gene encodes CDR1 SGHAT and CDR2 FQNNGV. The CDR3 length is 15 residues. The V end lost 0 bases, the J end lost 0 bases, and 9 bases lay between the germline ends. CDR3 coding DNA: TGTGCCAGCAGCTTAGAGGTTCTCTACTCCTACGAGCAGTACTTC. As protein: CASSLEVLYSYEQYF.